The clone carrying this T cell receptor beta chain showed up just a few times. Its target is unknown. One end of the junction fails to match germline, which may point to a read error. RNA was extracted from bulk tissue without any cell sorting. The CDR3 totals 16 residues. Germline values: CDR1 MNHNS, CDR2 SASEGT. The library came from three nested PCR rounds adapted from ARM-PCR protocols. TCRdb re-called the multiplex PCR reads through MiXCR, storing one row per CDR3 protein. The repertoire holds about 76,000 distinct CDR3 sequences, with around 70% as singletons. This sample is part of a study of tumor and adjacent non-tumor tissue in lung cancer. Study-wide results and limits: Shorter survival was associated with higher TCR diversity in tumors. Top 100 clones took a larger repertoire share in normal lung. Tumor tissue had significantly higher TCR diversity than normal lung.

The receptor was derived from a woman aged 70-85 years with non-small cell lung cancer. The specimen sequenced was lung tumor tissue. The chain links TRBV6-1 to TRBJ2-5; 11 positions match TRBD2. The CDR3 DNA is TGTGCCAGACGGAAAGACCCGACTAGCGGGATAGAGATCCAGTACTTC. Amino acids: CARRKDPTSGIEIQYF.